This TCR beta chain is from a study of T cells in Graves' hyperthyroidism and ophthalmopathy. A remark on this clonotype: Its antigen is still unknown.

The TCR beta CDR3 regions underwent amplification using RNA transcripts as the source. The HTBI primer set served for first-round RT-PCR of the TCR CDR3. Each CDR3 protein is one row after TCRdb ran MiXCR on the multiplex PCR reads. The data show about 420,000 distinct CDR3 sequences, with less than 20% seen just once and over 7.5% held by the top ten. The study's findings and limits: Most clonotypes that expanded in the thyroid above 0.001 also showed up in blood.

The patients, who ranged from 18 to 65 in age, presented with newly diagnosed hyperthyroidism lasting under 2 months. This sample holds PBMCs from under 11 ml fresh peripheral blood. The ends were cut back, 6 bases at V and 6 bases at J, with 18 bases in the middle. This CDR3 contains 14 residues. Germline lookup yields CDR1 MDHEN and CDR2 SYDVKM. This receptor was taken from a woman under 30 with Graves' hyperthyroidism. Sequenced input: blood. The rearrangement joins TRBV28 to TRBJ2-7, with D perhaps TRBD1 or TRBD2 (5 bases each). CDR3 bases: TGTGCCAGCAGCCCGGGGCCACGGAGTGGCGAGCAGTACTTC. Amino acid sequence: CASSPGPRSGEQYF. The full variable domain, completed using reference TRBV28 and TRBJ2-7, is DVKVTQSSRYLVKRTGEKVFLECVQDMDHENMFWYRQDPGLGLRLIYFSYDVKMKEKGDIPEGYSVSREKKERFSLILESASTNQTSMYLCASSPGPRSGEQYFGPGTRLTVT.